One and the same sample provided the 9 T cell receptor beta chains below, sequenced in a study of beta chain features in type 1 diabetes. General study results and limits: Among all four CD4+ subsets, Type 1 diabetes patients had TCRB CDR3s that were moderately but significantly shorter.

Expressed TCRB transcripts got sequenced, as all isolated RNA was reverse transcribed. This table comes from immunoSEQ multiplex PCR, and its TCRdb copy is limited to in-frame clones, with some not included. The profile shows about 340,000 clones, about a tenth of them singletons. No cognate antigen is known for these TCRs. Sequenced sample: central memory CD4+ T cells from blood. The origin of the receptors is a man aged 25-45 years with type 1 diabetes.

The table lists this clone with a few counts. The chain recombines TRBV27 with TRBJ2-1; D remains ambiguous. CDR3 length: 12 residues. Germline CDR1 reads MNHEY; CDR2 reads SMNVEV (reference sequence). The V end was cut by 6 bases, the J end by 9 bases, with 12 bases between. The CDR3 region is CASSLTVGEQFF. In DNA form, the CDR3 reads TGTGCCAGCAGCCTCACCGTCGGTGAGCAGTTCTTC.

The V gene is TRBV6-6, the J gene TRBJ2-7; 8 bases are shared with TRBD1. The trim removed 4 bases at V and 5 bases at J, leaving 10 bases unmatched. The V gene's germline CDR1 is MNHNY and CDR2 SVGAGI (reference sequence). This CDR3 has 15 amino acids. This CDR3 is CASSSTYSGGHEQYF. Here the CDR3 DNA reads TGTGCCAGCAGTTCCACTTATTCAGGGGGCCACGAGCAGTACTTC.

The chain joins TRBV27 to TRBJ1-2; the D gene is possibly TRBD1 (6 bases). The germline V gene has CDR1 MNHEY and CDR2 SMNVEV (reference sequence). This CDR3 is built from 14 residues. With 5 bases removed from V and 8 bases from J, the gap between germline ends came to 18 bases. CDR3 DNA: TGTGCCAGCAGTCCCTCAAGTGGGGGGGGCGGCTACACCTTC. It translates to CASSPSSGGGGYTF.

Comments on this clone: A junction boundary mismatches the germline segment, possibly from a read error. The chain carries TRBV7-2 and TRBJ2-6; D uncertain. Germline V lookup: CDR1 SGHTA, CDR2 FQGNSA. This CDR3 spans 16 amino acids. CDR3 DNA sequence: TGCGCCAGCAGCCAAGATGCGAGGTCTGGGGCCAACGTCCTGACTTTC. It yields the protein CASSQDARSGANVLTF.

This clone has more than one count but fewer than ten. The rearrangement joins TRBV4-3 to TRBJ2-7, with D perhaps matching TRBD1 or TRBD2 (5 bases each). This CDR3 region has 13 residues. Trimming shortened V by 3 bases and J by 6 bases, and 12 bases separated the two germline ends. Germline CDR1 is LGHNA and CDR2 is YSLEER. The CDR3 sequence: CASSHESGSEQYF. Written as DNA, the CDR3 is TGCGCCAGCAGCCATGAATCAGGGAGCGAGCAGTACTTC.

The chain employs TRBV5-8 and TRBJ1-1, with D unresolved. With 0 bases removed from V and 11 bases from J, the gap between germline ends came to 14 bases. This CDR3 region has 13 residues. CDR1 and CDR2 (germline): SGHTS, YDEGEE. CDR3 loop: CASSLDWAGGAFF. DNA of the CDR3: TGTGCCAGCAGCTTGGATTGGGCGGGAGGGGCTTTCTTT.

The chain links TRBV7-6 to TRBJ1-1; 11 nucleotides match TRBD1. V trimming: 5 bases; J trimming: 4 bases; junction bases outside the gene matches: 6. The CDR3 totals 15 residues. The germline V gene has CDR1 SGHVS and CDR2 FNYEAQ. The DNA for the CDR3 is TGTGCCAGCAGCCCTAGGACAGGGGGCATCACTGAAGCTTTCTTT. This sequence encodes CASSPRTGGITEAFF. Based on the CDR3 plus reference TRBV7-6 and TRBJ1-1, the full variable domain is GAGVSQSPRYKVTKRGQDVALRCDPISGHVSLYWYRQALGQGPEFLTYFNYEAQQDKSGLPNDRFSAERPEGSISTLTIQRTEQRDSAMYRCASSPRTGGITEAFFGQGTRLTVV.

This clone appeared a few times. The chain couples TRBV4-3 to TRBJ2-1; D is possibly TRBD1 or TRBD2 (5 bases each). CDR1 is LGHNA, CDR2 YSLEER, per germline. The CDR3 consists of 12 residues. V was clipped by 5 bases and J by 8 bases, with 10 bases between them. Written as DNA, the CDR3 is TGCGCCAGCAGCTTAGAGGGGTATGAGCAGTTCTTC. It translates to CASSLEGYEQFF.

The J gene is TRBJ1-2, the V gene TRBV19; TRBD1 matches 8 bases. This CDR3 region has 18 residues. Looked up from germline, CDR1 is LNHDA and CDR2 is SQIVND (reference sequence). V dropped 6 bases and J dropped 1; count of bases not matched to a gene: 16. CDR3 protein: CASSRTSGQDVNNYGYTF. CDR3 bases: TGTGCCAGTAGCAGAACCTCGGGACAGGACGTTAATAACTATGGCTACACCTTC.